This passage covers 30 T cell receptor beta chains from one sample sequenced in a study of metastatic and nonmetastatic thyroid tumors. TCRdb re-processed the PCR reads through MiXCR. The sample holds about 93,000 clones, roughly 13% seen once. Nobody among the patients had been given any treatment before thyroid surgery. The source material was blood. Receptor source: a female donor with papillary thyroid cancer or a benign thyroid nodule (not recorded which). Some clones in this sample may be carry-over from other donors' samples.

In this sample, this clone turned up many times. This chain connects TRBV28 to TRBJ1-2, with TRBD1 matching 9 bases. The V segment lost 5 bases and the J segment 7 bases; nucleotides outside the gene matches: 14. This CDR3 contains 16 residues. CDR1 is MDHEN and CDR2 is SYDVKM in the germline V gene. The CDR3 bases are TGTGCCAGCAGTCTGAACCCGGGACAGGGTATACTTGGCTACACCTTC. It is translated as CASSLNPGQGILGYTF.

The chain recombines TRBV11-2 with TRBJ2-1; 11 positions agree with TRBD2. The CDR3 is 16 residues long. V shed 4 bases and J 6 bases; nucleotides not matched to a gene: 8. CDR1 SGHAT and CDR2 FQNNGV come from the germline V gene. CDR3 DNA sequence: TGTGCCAGCAGCTCGGGCATAGCGGGGGGGCTCAATGAGCAGTTCTTC. It yields the protein CASSSGIAGGLNEQFF.

This clone was counted ten times or more. V and J are TRBV20-1 and TRBJ2-5; 9 nucleotides align to TRBD2. Germline V lookup: CDR1 DFQATT, CDR2 SNEGSKA (reference sequence). J was trimmed by 5 bases and V by 1 base; bases with no gene match: 8. The CDR3 is made up of 15 amino acids. The CDR3 spells CSARGTSDRVETQYF. Written as DNA, the CDR3 is TGCAGTGCTAGAGGGACTAGCGACCGCGTGGAGACCCAGTACTTC.

On this clone itself: Just one base apart from a much larger clone, this may be a read error. This chain connects TRBV5-1 to TRBJ2-5; the D is unclear. The CDR3 length is 14 residues. Trimming removed 0 bases from V and 2 bases from J, with 8 bases in between. CDR1 SGHRS and CDR2 YFSETQ come from the germline V gene. The CDR3: CASSLVGKQETQYF. Written as DNA, the CDR3 is TGCGCCAGCAGCTTGGTCGGTAAACAAGAGACCCAGTACTTC. Based on the CDR3 plus reference TRBV5-1 and TRBJ2-5, the full variable domain is KAGVTQTPRYLIKTRGQQVTLSCSPISGHRSVSWYQQTPGQGLQFLFEYFSETQRNKGNFPGRFSGRQFSNSRSEMNVSTLELGDSALYLCASSLVGKQETQYFGPGTRLLVL.

This clone was counted at least ten times. The CDR3 spells CASSLGLPTDTQYF. DNA for the CDR3: TGCGCCAGCAGCCTAGGACTTCCCACAGATACGCAGTATTTT. The chain is built from TRBV4-3 and TRBJ2-3, with D possibly TRBD2 on 5 matching bases. The length of the CDR3 is 14 residues. The germline V gene has CDR1 LGHNA and CDR2 YSLEER. Trimming removed 4 bases at V and 2 bases at J, with 10 bases between.

This clone was seen a single time. The chain joins TRBV11-2 to TRBJ2-2, with TRBD1 as a possible D gene (6 bases). V lost 7 bases to trimming and J lost 0 bases, with 15 bases between them. Germline lookup yields CDR1 SGHAT and CDR2 FQNNGV. The CDR3 has 16 residues. The CDR3 DNA follows: TGTGCCAGCACCATAGTCAGGGGCCCGAACACCGGGGAGCTGTTTTTT. This gives the protein CASTIVRGPNTGELFF.

This clone was observed at least ten times. This chain connects TRBV4-2 to TRBJ1-1, with unresolved D. There are 13 residues in the CDR3. Germline CDR1 reads LGHNA; CDR2 reads YNFKEQ. The germline V and J ends were trimmed by 4 bases and 5 bases, with 11 bases remaining between them. Here the CDR3 DNA reads TGTGCCAGCAGCCTTAGACGGGAGACTGAAGCTTTCTTT. It encodes CASSLRRETEAFF.

The V and J genes are TRBV2 and TRBJ2-1; 8 bases match TRBD2. The V segment lost 7 bases and the J segment 0 bases; nucleotides outside the gene matches: 2. CDR1 and CDR2 (germline): SNHLY, FYNNEI. There are 14 residues in the CDR3. DNA for the CDR3: TGTGCCAGCATTAGCGGGGACTCCTACAATGAGCAGTTCTTC. Its protein product is CASISGDSYNEQFF.

This clone was counted at least ten times. This rearrangement joins TRBV27 to TRBJ1-4; D is possibly TRBD1 (5 bases). The V gene's germline CDR1 is MNHEY and CDR2 SMNVEV (reference sequence). The CDR3 has 14 amino acids. Deletions cut 6 bases from V and 8 bases from J, with 16 bases between. CDR3 amino acids: CASSLLQGGEKLFF. CDR3 DNA sequence: TGTGCCAGCAGCCTCCTCCAGGGAGGCGAAAAACTGTTTTTT.

This clone has a handful of counts. The rearrangement links TRBV28 to TRBJ2-2; D might be TRBD2 (5 bases). This CDR3 has 14 residues. Trimming shortened V by 0 bases and J by 6 bases, and 8 bases separated the two germline ends. The germline V gene has CDR1 MDHEN and CDR2 SYDVKM. CDR3 protein: CASSLWGDSGELFF. Here the CDR3 DNA reads TGTGCCAGCAGTTTATGGGGAGATTCCGGGGAGCTGTTTTTT.

This clone has a count of ten or more. Additional DNA sequences in this sample encode the identical CDR3. This chain connects TRBV9 to TRBJ2-1; 7 bases fit TRBD1. V shed 3 bases, J shed 10 bases, and the junction held 4 bases outside the gene matches. Germline CDR1 reads SGDLS; CDR2 reads YYNGEE. The CDR3 has 12 amino acids. CDR3 coding DNA: TGTGCCAGCAGCGCAGGGGGTTCGGAGCAGTTCTTC. It is translated as CASSAGGSEQFF.

At least ten counts were recorded for this clone. In DNA form, the CDR3 reads TGTGCCACCAGTGGCACGACAGGGTGGTTTTCCGATGAGCAGTTCTTC. Amino acids: CATSGTTGWFSDEQFF. The J gene is TRBJ2-1, the V gene TRBV24-1; 7 bases are a match to TRBD1. The CDR3 spans 16 residues. The V gene's germline CDR1 is KGHDR and CDR2 SFDVKD. The V and J ends lost 5 bases and 8 bases, in that order; junction bases with no gene match: 14.

This clone was counted ten times or more. The CDR3 DNA reads as TGTGCCAGCCTGACCGTCTCCAGGGTGGACTATGGCTACACCTTC. It yields the protein CASLTVSRVDYGYTF. The chain employs TRBV28 and TRBJ1-2, with D maybe TRBD1 (5 bases). V lost 8 bases and J lost 3, with 19 bases in between. The CDR3 covers 15 residues. From germline, CDR1 is MDHEN and CDR2 SYDVKM.

This clone was counted ten times or more. The chain has TRBV3-1 and TRBJ2-2, with 7 bases identical to TRBD2. With 6 bases clipped from V and 0 bases from J, the junction kept 7 bases outside the gene matches. The CDR3 consists of 16 residues. The germline CDR1 and CDR2 sequences are LGHDT and YNNKEL (reference sequence). The CDR3 DNA sequence: TGTGCCAGCAGTCTTACTAGCGAACCGAACACCGGGGAGCTGTTTTTT. It codes for CASSLTSEPNTGELFF.

The J gene is TRBJ2-3, the V gene TRBV5-1; D unclear. The ends were cut back, 4 bases at V and 2 bases at J, with 17 bases in the middle. CDR3 length: 16 residues. CDR1 SGHRS and CDR2 YFSETQ come from the germline V gene. The CDR3 sequence is CASSLRGRPITDTQYF. As DNA, the CDR3 is TGCGCCAGCAGCCTGCGTGGGCGGCCCATCACAGATACGCAGTATTTT.

This clone has a count of ten or more. The rearrangement uses TRBV19 and TRBJ1-5; D might be TRBD1 (6 bases). This CDR3 region has 13 residues. Germline V gene sequence: CDR1 LNHDA, CDR2 SQIVND (reference sequence). V was clipped by 4 bases and J by 4 bases, with 8 bases between them. CDR3 nucleotide sequence: TGTGCCAGTAGTACGGGACAAAATCAGCCCCAGCATTTT. The encoded protein is CASSTGQNQPQHF.

This clone was detected ten times or more. CDR3 loop: CASSLGGGRLGETQYF. The CDR3 bases are TGTGCCAGCAGCTTAGGAGGCGGGAGGCTTGGGGAGACCCAGTACTTC. V usage is TRBV7-6 and J usage is TRBJ2-5; 8 bases line up with TRBD2. Looked up from germline, CDR1 is SGHVS and CDR2 is FNYEAQ. The ends lost 1 base at V and 5 bases at J; junction bases unmatched: 9. The CDR3 is 16 amino acids.

This clone came up many times. This chain joins TRBV12-3 or TRBV12-4 and TRBJ1-5; D is uncertain. Trimming took off 4 bases at V and 1 base at J, with 11 bases between the two ends. The CDR3 contains 15 residues. The CDR3 protein is CASSSGGRSNQPQHF. CDR3 bases: TGTGCCAGCAGTTCTGGAGGGAGGAGCAATCAGCCCCAGCATTTT.

This clone was seen repeatedly, ten times or more. V is TRBV20-1 and J is TRBJ2-7; 7 bases match TRBD1. Per the germline V gene, CDR1 is DFQATT and CDR2 is SNEGSKA (reference sequence). The CDR3 contains 13 residues. Germline trimming cut 5 bases from V and 8 bases from J; bases unmatched to any gene: 12. The CDR3 region is CSAPRTGVGKQYF. The CDR3 nucleotides are TGCAGTGCTCCAAGAACAGGGGTTGGTAAGCAGTACTTC.

This clone was found many times. The rearrangement joins TRBV5-4 to TRBJ1-2, with D maybe TRBD1 (5 bases). V gave up 3 bases and J gave up 3 bases, with 6 bases separating them. The CDR3 spans 12 residues. CDR1 and CDR2 from the germline V gene are SGHNT and YYREEE (reference sequence). CDR3 DNA: TGTGCCAGCAGCTCGGGACACTATGGCTACACCTTC. It encodes CASSSGHYGYTF. The full variable domain, completed using reference TRBV5-4 and TRBJ1-2, is ETGVTQSPTHLIKTRGQQVTLRCSSQSGHNTVSWYQQALGQGPQFIFQYYREEENGRGNFPPRFSGLQFPNYSSELNVNALELDDSALYLCASSSGHYGYTFGSGTRLTVV.

This clone occurred many times. The rearrangement links TRBV6-1 to TRBJ1-5; D is ambiguous. The CDR3 spans 15 residues. The V gene lost 8 bases and the J gene lost 2 bases, with 16 bases spanning the gap. The germline CDR1 and CDR2 sequences are MNHNS and SASEGT. The CDR3 spells CASHQPSAGNQPQHF. The CDR3 DNA reads as TGTGCCAGCCATCAGCCGAGTGCCGGCAATCAGCCCCAGCATTTT.

This clone occurred many times. The chain joins TRBV7-2 to TRBJ2-4; either TRBD1 or TRBD2 may fit D (5 bases each). Germline V gene data show CDR1 as SGHTA and CDR2 as FQGNSA. V was pared by 2 bases and J by 2 bases, with 16 bases between. The CDR3 runs to 17 residues. The CDR3 DNA reads TGTGCCAGCAGCTTAAGTTCGGGGCAGGGAACCAAAAACATTCAGTACTTC. Its translation is CASSLSSGQGTKNIQYF.

This clone appeared many times. This sequence joins TRBV24-1 and TRBJ2-1, with 11 bases lining up with TRBD2. Germline loops: CDR1 KGHDR, CDR2 SFDVKD. With 9 bases clipped from V and 5 bases from J, the junction kept 8 bases outside the gene matches. This CDR3 has 15 residues. For the CDR3, the DNA is TGTGCCACCTCCGTTCCGGGACTAGCGGACAATGAGCAGTTCTTC. It encodes CATSVPGLADNEQFF.

This clone occurred many times. This rearrangement joins TRBV7-9 to TRBJ2-7, with D uncertain. The CDR3 sequence is 12 residues long. Trimming left V 7 bases short and J 4 bases short, with 11 bases between. Germline CDR1 is SEHNR and CDR2 is FQNEAQ (reference sequence). CDR3 loop: CASTLDGYEQYF. The CDR3 bases are TGTGCCAGCACCTTGGACGGATACGAGCAGTACTTC.

This clone was seen repeatedly, ten times or more. The chain has TRBV2 and TRBJ1-2; possibly TRBD1 for D (5 bases). V lost 5 bases and J 3 bases, leaving 13 bases between the germline ends. Germline CDR1 reads SNHLY; CDR2 reads FYNNEI. The CDR3 is 14 residues long. The CDR3 DNA is TGTGCCAGCAGTTTCAGGGTTGCAGACTATGGCTACACCTTC. It specifies CASSFRVADYGYTF. Full variable domain (remainder filled in from reference TRBV2 and TRBJ1-2): EPEVTQTPSHQVTQMGQEVILRCVPISNHLYFYWYRQILGQKVEFLVSFYNNEISEKSEIFDDQFSVERPDGSNFTLKIRSTKLEDSAMYFCASSFRVADYGYTFGSGTRLTVV.

On this clone: One end of the junction fails to match germline, which may point to a read error. This sample includes further DNA sequences coding for the same CDR3. The chain has TRBV28 and TRBJ1-6; D unresolved. This CDR3 comprises 16 residues. Germline-derived CDR1 and CDR2 are MDHEN and SYDVKM. The CDR3 loop reads CASSLLVSSYNSPLHF. Written as DNA, the CDR3 is TGTGCCAGCAGTTTGTTAGTGAGCTCCTATAACTCACCTCTCCACTTT.

This clone has a count of ten or more. The chain uses TRBV9 and TRBJ2-5; possible D gene TRBD1, 6 bases. Trimming took off 4 bases at V and 2 bases at J, with 12 bases between the two ends. The CDR3 has 14 residues. Per the germline V gene, CDR1 is SGDLS and CDR2 is YYNGEE. The CDR3 DNA is TGTGCCAGCAGCTCCCAAGGACAGCAAGAGACCCAGTACTTC. This encodes CASSSQGQQETQYF.

The table lists this clone with a few counts. Given a much more abundant clone one base away, this may be a read error. The chain uses TRBV29-1 and TRBJ1-2; 10 bases map to TRBD1. CDR1 and CDR2 from the germline V gene are SQVTM and ANQGSEA. The CDR3 has 13 residues. The ends lost 6 bases at V and 8 bases at J; junction bases unmatched: 9. CDR3 sequence (DNA): TGCAGCGTGGACAGGGGGGGAATGAAAGGCTACACCTTC. It is translated as CSVDRGGMKGYTF.

This clone was observed a handful of times. The J gene is TRBJ2-2, the V gene TRBV4-2; D call uncertain. The CDR3 is 15 amino acids. V lost 0 bases to trimming and J lost 0 bases, with 5 bases between them. CDR1 and CDR2 (germline): LGHNA, YNFKEQ. This CDR3 is CASSQDSSNTGELFF. CDR3 DNA sequence: TGTGCCAGCAGCCAAGACTCCTCGAACACCGGGGAGCTGTTTTTT.

This clone was recorded at least ten times. V is TRBV3-1 and J is TRBJ1-6; D perhaps matches TRBD1 (5 bases). Germline values: CDR1 LGHDT, CDR2 YNNKEL (reference sequence). The CDR3 has 16 residues. Trimming left V 2 bases short and J 9 bases short, with 17 bases between. CDR3: CASSQSAPGQGSPLHF. The CDR3 bases are TGTGCCAGCAGCCAATCAGCCCCAGGGCAGGGTTCACCCCTCCACTTT.